This T cell receptor (beta chain) stems from a study of T cells in Graves' hyperthyroidism and ophthalmopathy. Study-level information: At initial diagnosis, before any treatment had begun, peripheral blood was obtained.

In germline, CDR1 is DFQATT, CDR2 SNEGSKA (reference sequence). The J segment lost 2 bases and the V segment lost 7 bases, leaving 10 bases of the junction unmatched. The CDR3 sequence is 14 residues long. Predating any ophthalmopathy symptoms, the blood sample was taken at first hyperthyroidism diagnosis. Amplified regions were TCR beta CDR3 sequences from RNA transcripts. When the TCR CDR3 underwent first-round RT-PCR, the HTBI primer set was used. TCRdb analysed the multiplex PCR reads with MiXCR anew, one entry per CDR3 protein. The sample holds 270,000 or so distinct CDR3 sequences, approximately 16% seen once. This clonotype was recorded at least ten times.

The rearrangement uses TRBV20-1 and TRBJ2-5; 7 positions match TRBD1. This TCR was recovered from a woman aged 50 to 60 with Graves' hyperthyroidism that later progressed to Graves' ophthalmopathy. Material for sequencing was blood. CDR3 loop: CSVPGWDRQETQYF. For the CDR3, the DNA is TGCAGTGTACCAGGGTGGGACAGACAAGAGACCCAGTACTTC.